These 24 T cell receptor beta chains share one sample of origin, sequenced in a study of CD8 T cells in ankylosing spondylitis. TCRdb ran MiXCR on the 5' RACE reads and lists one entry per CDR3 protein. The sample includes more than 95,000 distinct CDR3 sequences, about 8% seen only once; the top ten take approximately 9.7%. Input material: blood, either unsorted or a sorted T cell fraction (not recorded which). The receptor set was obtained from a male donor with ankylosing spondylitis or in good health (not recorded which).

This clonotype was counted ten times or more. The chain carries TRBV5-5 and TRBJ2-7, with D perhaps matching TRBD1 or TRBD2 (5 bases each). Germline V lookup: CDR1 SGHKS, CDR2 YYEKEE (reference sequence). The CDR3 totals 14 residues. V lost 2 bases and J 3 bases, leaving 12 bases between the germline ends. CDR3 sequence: CASSLGLRGYEQYF. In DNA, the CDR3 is TGTGCCAGCAGCTTAGGTTTGAGGGGCTACGAGCAGTACTTC.

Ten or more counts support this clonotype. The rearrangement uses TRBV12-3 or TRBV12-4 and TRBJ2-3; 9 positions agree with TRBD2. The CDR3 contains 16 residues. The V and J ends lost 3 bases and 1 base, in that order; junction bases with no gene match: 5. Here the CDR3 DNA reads TGTGCCAGCAGTTTCCCTAGCGGGATTGGCACAGATACGCAGTATTTT. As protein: CASSFPSGIGTDTQYF.

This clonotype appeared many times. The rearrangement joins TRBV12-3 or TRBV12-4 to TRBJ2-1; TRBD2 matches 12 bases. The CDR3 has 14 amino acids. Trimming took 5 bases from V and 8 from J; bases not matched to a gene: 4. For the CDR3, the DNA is TGTGCCAGCAGTCTGACTAGCGGGAGCGATGAGCAGTTCTTC. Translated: CASSLTSGSDEQFF.

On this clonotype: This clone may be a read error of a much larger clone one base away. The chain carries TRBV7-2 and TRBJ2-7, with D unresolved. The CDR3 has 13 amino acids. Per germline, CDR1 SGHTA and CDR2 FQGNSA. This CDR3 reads CASSTAQTYKQYF. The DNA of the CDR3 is TGTGCCAGCAGCACGGCACAGACCTACAAGCAGTACTTC.

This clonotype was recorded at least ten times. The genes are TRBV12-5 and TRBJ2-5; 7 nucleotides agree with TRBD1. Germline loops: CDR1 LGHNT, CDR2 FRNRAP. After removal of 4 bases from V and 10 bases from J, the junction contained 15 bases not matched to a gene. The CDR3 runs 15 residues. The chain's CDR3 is CASGSPSQGFRDQYF. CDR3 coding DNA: TGTGCTAGTGGTTCTCCTTCACAGGGGTTTAGAGACCAGTACTTC. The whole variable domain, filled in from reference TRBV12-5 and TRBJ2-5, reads DARVTQTPRHKVTEMGQEVTMRCQPILGHNTVFWYRQTMMQGLELLAYFRNRAPLDDSGMPKDRFSAEMPDATLATLKIQPSEPRDSAVYFCASGSPSQGFRDQYFGPGTRLLVL.

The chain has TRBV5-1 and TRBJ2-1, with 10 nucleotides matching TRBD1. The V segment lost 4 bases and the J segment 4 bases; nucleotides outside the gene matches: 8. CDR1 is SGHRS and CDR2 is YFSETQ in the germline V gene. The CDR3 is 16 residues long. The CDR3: CASSPPGQGIYNEQFF. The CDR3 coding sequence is TGCGCCAGCAGCCCACCGGGACAGGGGATATACAATGAGCAGTTCTTC. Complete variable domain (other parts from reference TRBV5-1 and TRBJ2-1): KAGVTQTPRYLIKTRGQQVTLSCSPISGHRSVSWYQQTPGQGLQFLFEYFSETQRNKGNFPGRFSGRQFSNSRSEMNVSTLELGDSALYLCASSPPGQGIYNEQFFGPGTRLTVL.

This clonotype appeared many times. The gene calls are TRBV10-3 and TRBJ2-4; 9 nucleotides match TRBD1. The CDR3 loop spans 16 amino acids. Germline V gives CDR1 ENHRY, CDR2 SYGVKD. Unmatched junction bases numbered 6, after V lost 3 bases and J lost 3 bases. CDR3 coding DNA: TGTGCCATCAGTGAAGGAGAGGGACAGGGCAAAAACATTCAGTACTTC. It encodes CAISEGEGQGKNIQYF.

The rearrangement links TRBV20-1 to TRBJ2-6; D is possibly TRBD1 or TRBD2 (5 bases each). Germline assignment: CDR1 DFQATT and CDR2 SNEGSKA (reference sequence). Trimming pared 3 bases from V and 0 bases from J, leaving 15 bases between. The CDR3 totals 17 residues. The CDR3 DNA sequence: TGCAGTGCTAGGGTCACCGGGACGGTCTCTGGGGCCAACGTCCTGACTTTC. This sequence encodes CSARVTGTVSGANVLTF.

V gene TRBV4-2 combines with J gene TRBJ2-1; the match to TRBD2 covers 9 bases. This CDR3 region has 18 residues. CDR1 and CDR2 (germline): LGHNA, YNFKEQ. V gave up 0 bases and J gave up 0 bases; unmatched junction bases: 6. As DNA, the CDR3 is TGTGCCAGCAGCCAAGATTACGCGGGGGGGTTCTCCTACAATGAGCAGTTCTTC. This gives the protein CASSQDYAGGFSYNEQFF.

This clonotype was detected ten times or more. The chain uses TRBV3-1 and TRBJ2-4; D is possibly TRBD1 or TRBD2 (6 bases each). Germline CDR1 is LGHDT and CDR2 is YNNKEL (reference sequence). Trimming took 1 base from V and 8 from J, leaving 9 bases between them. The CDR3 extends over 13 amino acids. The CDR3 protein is CASSQGGAHIQYF. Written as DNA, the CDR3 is TGTGCCAGCAGCCAAGGGGGGGCCCACATTCAGTACTTC.

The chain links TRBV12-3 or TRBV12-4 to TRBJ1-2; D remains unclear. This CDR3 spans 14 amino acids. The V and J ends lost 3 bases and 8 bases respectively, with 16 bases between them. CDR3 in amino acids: CASSLPLAQEGYTF. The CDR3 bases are TGTGCCAGCAGTTTGCCCCTGGCCCAGGAAGGCTACACCTTC.

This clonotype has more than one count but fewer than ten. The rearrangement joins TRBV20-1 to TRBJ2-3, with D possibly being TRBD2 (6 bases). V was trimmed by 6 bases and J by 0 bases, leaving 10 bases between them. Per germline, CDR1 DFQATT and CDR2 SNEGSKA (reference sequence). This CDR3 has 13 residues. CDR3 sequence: CSAGGGSTDTQYF. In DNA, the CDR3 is TGCAGTGCCGGTGGGGGGAGCACAGATACGCAGTATTTT.

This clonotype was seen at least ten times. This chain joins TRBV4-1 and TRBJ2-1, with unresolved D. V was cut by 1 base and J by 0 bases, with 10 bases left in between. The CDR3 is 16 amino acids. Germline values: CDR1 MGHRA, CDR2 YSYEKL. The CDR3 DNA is TGCGCCAGCAGCCAAGTTAACCTCGTCTCCTACAATGAGCAGTTCTTC. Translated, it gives CASSQVNLVSYNEQFF.

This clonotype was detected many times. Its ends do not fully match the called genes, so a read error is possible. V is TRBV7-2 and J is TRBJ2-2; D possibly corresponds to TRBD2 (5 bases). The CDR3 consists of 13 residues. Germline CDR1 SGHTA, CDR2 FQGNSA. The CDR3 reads CASSLVYDRGAVF. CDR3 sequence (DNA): TGTGCCAGCAGCTTAGTCTACGACCGGGGAGCTGTTTTT.

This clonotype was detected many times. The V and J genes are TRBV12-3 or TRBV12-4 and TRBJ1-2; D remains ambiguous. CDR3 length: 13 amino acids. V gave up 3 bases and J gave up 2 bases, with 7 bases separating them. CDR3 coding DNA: TGTGCCAGCAGTTTGCTGGAAAACTATGGCTACACCTTC. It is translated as CASSLLENYGYTF.

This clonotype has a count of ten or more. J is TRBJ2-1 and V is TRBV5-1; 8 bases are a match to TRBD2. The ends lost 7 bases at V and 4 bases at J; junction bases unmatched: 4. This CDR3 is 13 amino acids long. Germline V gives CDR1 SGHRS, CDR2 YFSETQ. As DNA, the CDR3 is TGCGCCAGCTTTGCTAGCGGGTACAATGAGCAGTTCTTC. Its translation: CASFASGYNEQFF.

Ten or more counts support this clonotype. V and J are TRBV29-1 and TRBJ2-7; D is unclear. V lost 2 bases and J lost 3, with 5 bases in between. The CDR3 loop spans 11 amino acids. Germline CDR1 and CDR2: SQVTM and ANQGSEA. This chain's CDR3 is CSVEIDYEQYF. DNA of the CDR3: TGCAGCGTTGAAATAGACTACGAGCAGTACTTC.

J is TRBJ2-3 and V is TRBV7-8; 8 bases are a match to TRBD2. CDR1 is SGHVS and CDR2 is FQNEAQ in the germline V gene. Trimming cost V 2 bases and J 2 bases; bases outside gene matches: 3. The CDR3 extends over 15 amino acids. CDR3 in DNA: TGTGCCAGCAGCTTAAGCGGGGGCCTCACAGATACGCAGTATTTT. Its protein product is CASSLSGGLTDTQYF.

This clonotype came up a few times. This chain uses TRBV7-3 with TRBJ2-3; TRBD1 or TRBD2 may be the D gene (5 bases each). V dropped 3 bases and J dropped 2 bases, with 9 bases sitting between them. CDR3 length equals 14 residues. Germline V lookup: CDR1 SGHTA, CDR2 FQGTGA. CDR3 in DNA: TGTGCCAGCAGCTTGGGACCTGTCACAGATACGCAGTATTTT. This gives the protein CASSLGPVTDTQYF.

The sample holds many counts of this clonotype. The CDR3 DNA reads as TGTGCCAGCAGCCAAAAAGCGGGGGGGGGTGAGCAGTACTTC. Translated: CASSQKAGGGEQYF. The chain links TRBV6-1 to TRBJ2-7; TRBD2 agrees at 10 bases. This CDR3 comprises 14 residues. The trim removed 6 bases at V and 7 bases at J, leaving 9 bases unmatched. Germline V lookup: CDR1 MNHNS, CDR2 SASEGT.

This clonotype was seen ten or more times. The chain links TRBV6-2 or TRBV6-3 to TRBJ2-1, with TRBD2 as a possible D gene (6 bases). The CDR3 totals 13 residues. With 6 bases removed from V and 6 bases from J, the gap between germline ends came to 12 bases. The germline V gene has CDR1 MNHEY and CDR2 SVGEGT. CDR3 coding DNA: TGTGCCAGCAGCCGAGGGACTGCCAATGAGCAGTTCTTC. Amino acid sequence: CASSRGTANEQFF.

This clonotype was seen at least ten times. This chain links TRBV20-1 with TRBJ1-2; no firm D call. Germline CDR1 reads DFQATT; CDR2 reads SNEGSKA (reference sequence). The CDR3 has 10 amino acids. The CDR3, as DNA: TGCAGGCTTGGCGGGTATGGCTACACCTTC. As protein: CRLGGYGYTF.

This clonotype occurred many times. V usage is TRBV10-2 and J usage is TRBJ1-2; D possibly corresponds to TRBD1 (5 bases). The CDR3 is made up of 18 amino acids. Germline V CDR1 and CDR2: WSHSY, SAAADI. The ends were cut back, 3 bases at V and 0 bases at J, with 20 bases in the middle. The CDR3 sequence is CASSEYPSQDLANYGYTF. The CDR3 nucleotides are TGCGCCAGCAGTGAATACCCGTCACAGGATCTAGCTAACTATGGCTACACCTTC.

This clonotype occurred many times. The CDR3 DNA reads as TGTGCCATCAGTGGAGGGTATGGCTTGAATGAGCAGTTCTTC. As protein: CAISGGYGLNEQFF. This chain connects TRBV10-3 to TRBJ2-1, with D perhaps matching TRBD2 (5 bases). V lost 4 bases, J lost 7 bases, and 14 bases lay in between. The CDR3 is 14 residues long. Germline V gives CDR1 ENHRY, CDR2 SYGVKD.